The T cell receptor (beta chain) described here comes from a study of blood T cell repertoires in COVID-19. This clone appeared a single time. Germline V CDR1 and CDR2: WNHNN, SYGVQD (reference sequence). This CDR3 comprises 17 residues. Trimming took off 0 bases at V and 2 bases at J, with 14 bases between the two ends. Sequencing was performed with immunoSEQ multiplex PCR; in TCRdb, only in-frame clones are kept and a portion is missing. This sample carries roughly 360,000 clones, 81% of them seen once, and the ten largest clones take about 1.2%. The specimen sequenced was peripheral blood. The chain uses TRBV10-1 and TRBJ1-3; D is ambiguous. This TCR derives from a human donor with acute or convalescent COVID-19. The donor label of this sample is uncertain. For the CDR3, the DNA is TGCGCCAGCAGTGAGTCGAGCGGGAGACTGACTGGAAACACCATATATTTT. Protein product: CASSESSGRLTGNTIYF.